Listed below are T cell receptor beta chains from one sample, sequenced in a study of blood T cell repertoires in COVID-19. Only in-frame clones appear in the TCRdb table, and some are missing; sequencing was by immunoSEQ multiplex PCR. The sample consists of 80,000 to 95,000 clones, approximately 86% of them appearing once. Material: peripheral blood. These receptors were taken from a man between 65 and 85 years old with acute or convalescent COVID-19. Both conserved end residues are part of each CDR3. D genes are given only for firm matches. Only part of the rows carry a size: once, few, many, or a class if the clone is expanded.

j_call d_call v_call clone_size cdr3_nt cdr3_aa
TRBJ2-6 TRBD1 TRBV5-8 . TGTGCCAGCAGCCTAGGACAGGGGAGCTCTGGGGCCAACGTCCTGACTTTC CASSLGQGSSGANVLTF
TRBJ1-2 . TRBV19 once TGTGCCAGTAGTCTTGAGACAGAGCGCTATGGCTACACCTTC CASSLETERYGYTF
TRBJ2-3 . TRBV9 once TGTGCCAGCACTGCGGGGGCGCTTGATACGCAGTATTTT CASTAGALDTQYF
TRBJ1-5 . TRBV27 . TGTGCCAGCAGTTTGAACGGGAGGCAGCCCCAGCATTTT CASSLNGRQPQHF
TRBJ2-7 TRBD2 TRBV28 once TGTGCCAGCAACAATCTAGCGGGAGGCCCCTACGAGCAGTACTTC CASNNLAGGPYEQYF
TRBJ2-1 TRBD2 TRBV7-2 . TGTGCCAGCAGCTTATTGGGACTAGCGGGAGGGCGTAGGCGCAATGAGCAGTTCTTC CASSLLGLAGGRRRNEQFF
TRBJ2-1 TRBD2 TRBV3-1/TRBV3-2 . TGTGCCAGCAGCCAATGGGGGGAGGGCCTGAATGAGCAGTTCTTC CASSQWGEGLNEQFF
TRBJ2-5 . TRBV7-9 . TGTGCCCTTGGAGACAGTCTGAAAGAGACCCAGTACTTC CALGDSLKETQYF
TRBJ1-4 . TRBV19 once TGTGCCACCAGCCCAGGTCTTTCAACTAATGAAAAACTGTTTTTT CATSPGLSTNEKLFF
TRBJ2-7 . TRBV7-9 . TGTGCCAGCAGCTTAGCGGGAGGAGGGAACGAGCAGTACTTC CASSLAGGGNEQYF
TRBJ2-7 TRBD2 TRBV7-9 . TGTGCCATTCTAGCGGGAACCTACGAGCAGTACTTC CAILAGTYEQYF
TRBJ1-2 . TRBV28 . TGTGCCGCTTCGGGGGGTGGCTATGGCTACACCTTC CAASGGGYGYTF
TRBJ2-7 . TRBV2 . TGTGCCAGCAGTGACGGGGATTCCAACTACGAGCAGTACTTC CASSDGDSNYEQYF
TRBJ1-1 . TRBV9 few TGTGCCAGCAGCGAGGCCGCCCGGGACTCCGCTGAAGCTTTCTTT CASSEAARDSAEAFF
TRBJ2-6 . TRBV3-1/TRBV3-2 . TGTGCCAGCAGCTGGACACCCTCTGGGGCCAACGTCCTGACTTTC CASSWTPSGANVLTF
TRBJ2-5 TRBD2 TRBV19 . TGTGCCAGTAGTAGCAGGGAGGGAGAGACCCAGTACTTC CASSSREGETQYF
TRBJ1-3 . TRBV9 . TGTGCCAGCAGCGTAGGGGGGGTGGACACCATATATTTT CASSVGGVDTIYF
TRBJ1-4 . TRBV6-2/TRBV6-3 . TGTGCCAGCAGTTACCTGGGAGGGGATGAAAAACTGTTTTTT CASSYLGGDEKLFF
TRBJ1-5 TRBD1 TRBV10-3 . TGTGCCATCAGGGTAGACAGGGGCTATATTCGAGGTCAGCCCCAGCATTTT CAIRVDRGYIRGQPQHF
TRBJ2-3 . TRBV2 . TGTGCCAGCAGTGAAATGCGGGGCCCTACGGATACGCAGTATTTT CASSEMRGPTDTQYF
TRBJ1-5 TRBD1 TRBV24-1 few TGTGCCACCAGACCGGACAGGGGTTATGGCAATCAGCCCCAGCATTTT CATRPDRGYGNQPQHF
TRBJ1-5 TRBD1 TRBV19 . TGTGCCAGTAAGACAGGGGCGAGCAATCAGCCCCAGCATTTT CASKTGASNQPQHF
TRBJ2-2 . TRBV5-4 . TGTGCCAGCAGCTTGGGTGCAGGGGCAGCCGGGGAGCTGTTTTTT CASSLGAGAAGELFF
TRBJ2-1 . TRBV7-9 . TGTGCCAGCAGCGAGACAGGCCGAAATGAGCAGTTCTTC CASSETGRNEQFF
TRBJ1-6 . TRBV7-9 . TGTGCCAGCAGCTTATCAGGGGAGAGTTCACCCCTCCACTTT CASSLSGESSPLHF
TRBJ2-2 TRBD1 TRBV5-1 . TGCGCCAGCAGCTTGGACCTTTCAGGACAGGGCTCCGGGGAGCTGTTTTTT CASSLDLSGQGSGELFF
TRBJ2-1 TRBD2 TRBV5-5 . TGTGCCAGCAGCCCCACTAGCGGGTACAATGAGCAGTTCTTC CASSPTSGYNEQFF
TRBJ1-1 TRBD1 TRBV27 few TGTGCCAGCAGTTCAGACAGGGGGGCCTCGAACACTGAAGCTTTCTTT CASSSDRGASNTEAFF
TRBJ2-2 TRBD1 TRBV25-1 . TGTGCCAGCAGGGCCACCGGGACAGGGGGGACCGGGGAGCTGTTTTTT CASRATGTGGTGELFF